The present T cell receptor beta chain was sequenced within a study of blood T cell repertoires in COVID-19. Study-level information: Collection of acute and convalescent COVID-19 samples took place in the United States, Italy and Spain.

Assay used: immunoSEQ multiplex PCR; TCRdb lists only in-frame clones, some missing. The repertoire holds over 200,000 clones, with approximately 90% as singletons. V dropped 0 bases and J dropped 9 bases, with 15 bases sitting between them. The germline V gene encodes CDR1 LGHDT and CDR2 YNNKEL (reference sequence). The CDR3 contains 14 residues. The clonotype was recovered from a man aged 35 to 55 with acute or convalescent COVID-19. The sample comprised peripheral blood. The chain uses TRBV3-1 (or the pseudogene TRBV3-2) and TRBJ2-7, with D perhaps matching TRBD1 (6 bases). CDR3 DNA sequence: TGTGCCAGCAGCCAAGAGATAAGACAGGAGGCGCAGTACTTC. It is translated as CASSQEIRQEAQYF.